Presented here are 3 T cell receptor beta chains from one specimen sequenced in a study of graft-versus-host responses after intestinal transplantation. Clones were sequenced by immunoSEQ multiplex PCR, and TCRdb holds only the in-frame ones, with some missing. This sample has some 55,000 clones; about 90% occur once, and the top ten carry roughly 6%. Sequenced material: PBMCs, taken roughly 660 days after intestinal transplant. These TCRs come from a human patient who received an intestinal transplant, so some T cells may come from the graft donor.

The chain joins TRBV11-2 to TRBJ2-4; D is perhaps TRBD2 (6 bases). Per germline, CDR1 SGHAT and CDR2 FQNNGV. This CDR3 spans 14 amino acids. Trimming removed 5 bases at V and 3 bases at J, with 11 bases between. CDR3 nucleotides: TGTGCCAGCAGCGGAGTCGGGGGCAAAAACATTCAGTACTTC. Its translation is CASSGVGGKNIQYF.

V is TRBV9 and J is TRBJ1-6; 9 nucleotides agree with TRBD1. Per germline, CDR1 SGDLS and CDR2 YYNGEE. J gave up 0 bases and V 2 bases, and 3 bases lay outside the gene matches. The CDR3 length is 17 residues. The CDR3 sequence: CASSVTGGSSYNSPLHF. CDR3 nucleotide sequence: TGTGCCAGCAGCGTGACAGGGGGGAGCTCCTATAATTCACCCCTCCACTTT.

The chain has TRBV15 and TRBJ2-3, with 15 bases identical to TRBD2. This CDR3 contains 16 residues. Unmatched junction bases numbered 4, after V lost 5 bases and J lost 4 bases. Germline V gives CDR1 LNHNV, CDR2 YYDKDF (reference sequence). CDR3 sequence (DNA): TGTGCCACCAGCGGAGGGACTAGCGGGGGGTCAGATACGCAGTATTTT. Translating gives CATSGGTSGGSDTQYF.